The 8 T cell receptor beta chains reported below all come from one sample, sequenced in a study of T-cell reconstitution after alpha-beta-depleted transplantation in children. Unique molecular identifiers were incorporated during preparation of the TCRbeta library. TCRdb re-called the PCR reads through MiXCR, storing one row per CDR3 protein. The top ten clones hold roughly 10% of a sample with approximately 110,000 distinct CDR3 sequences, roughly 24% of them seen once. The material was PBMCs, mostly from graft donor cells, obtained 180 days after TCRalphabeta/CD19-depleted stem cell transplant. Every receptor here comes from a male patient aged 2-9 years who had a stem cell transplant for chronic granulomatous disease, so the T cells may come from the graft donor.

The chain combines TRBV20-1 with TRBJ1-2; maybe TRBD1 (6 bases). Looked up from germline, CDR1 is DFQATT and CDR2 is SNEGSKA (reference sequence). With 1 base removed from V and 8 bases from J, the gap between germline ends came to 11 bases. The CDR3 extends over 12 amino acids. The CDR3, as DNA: TGCAGTGCTAGAGCAGGGGCGGGAGGCTACACCTTC. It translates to CSARAGAGGYTF.

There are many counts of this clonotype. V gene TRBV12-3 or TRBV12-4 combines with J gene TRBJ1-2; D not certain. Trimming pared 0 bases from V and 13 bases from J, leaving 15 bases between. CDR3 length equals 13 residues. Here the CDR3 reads CASSLAGKLLSTF. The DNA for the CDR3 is TGTGCCAGCAGTTTAGCGGGTAAACTTCTCTCCACCTTC.

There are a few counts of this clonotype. The CDR3, as DNA: TGTGCCAGCACCTCCCCCGGAAGTAGCTATGGCTACACCTTC. It codes for CASTSPGSSYGYTF. This chain connects TRBV7-2 to TRBJ1-2; D gene uncertain. With 7 bases removed from V and 4 bases from J, the gap between germline ends came to 16 bases. Germline lookup yields CDR1 SGHTA and CDR2 FQGNSA. The CDR3 covers 14 residues.

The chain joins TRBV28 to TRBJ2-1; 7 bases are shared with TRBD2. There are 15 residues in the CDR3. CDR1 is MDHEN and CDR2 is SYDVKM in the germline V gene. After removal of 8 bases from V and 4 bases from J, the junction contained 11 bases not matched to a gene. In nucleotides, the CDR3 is TGTGCCAGCTGGGGGGGGGGAGAAGCTTACAATGAGCAGTTCTTC. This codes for CASWGGGEAYNEQFF.

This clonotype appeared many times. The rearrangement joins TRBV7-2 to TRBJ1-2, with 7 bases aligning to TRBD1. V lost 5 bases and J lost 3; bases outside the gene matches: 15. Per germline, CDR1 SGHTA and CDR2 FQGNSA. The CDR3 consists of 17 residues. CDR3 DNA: TGTGCCAGCAGCCCTAGGGGACTAGGACAGGTGGACTATGGCTACACCTTC. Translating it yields CASSPRGLGQVDYGYTF.

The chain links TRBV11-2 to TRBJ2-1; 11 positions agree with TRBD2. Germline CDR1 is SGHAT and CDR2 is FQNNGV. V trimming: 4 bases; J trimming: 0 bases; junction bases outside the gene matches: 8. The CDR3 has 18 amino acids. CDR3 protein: CASSSFGTSGSSYNEQFF. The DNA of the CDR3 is TGTGCCAGCAGCTCATTTGGGACTAGCGGTAGCTCCTACAATGAGCAGTTCTTC. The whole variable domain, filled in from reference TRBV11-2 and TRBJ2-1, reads EAGVAQSPRYKIIEKRQSVAFWCNPISGHATLYWYQQILGQGPKLLIQFQNNGVVDDSQLPKDRFSAERLKGVDSTLKIQPAKLEDSAVYLCASSSFGTSGSSYNEQFFGPGTRLTVL.

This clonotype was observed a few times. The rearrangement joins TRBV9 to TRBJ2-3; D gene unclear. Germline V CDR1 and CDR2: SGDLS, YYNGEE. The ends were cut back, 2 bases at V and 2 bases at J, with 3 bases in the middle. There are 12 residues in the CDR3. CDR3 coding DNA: TGTGCCAGCAGCGTGAACACAGATACGCAGTATTTT. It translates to CASSVNTDTQYF. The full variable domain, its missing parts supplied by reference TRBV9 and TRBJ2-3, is DSGVTQTPKHLITATGQRVTLRCSPRSGDLSVYWYQQSLDQGLQFLIQYYNGEERAKGNILERFSAQQFPDLHSELNLSSLELGDSALYFCASSVNTDTQYFGPGTRLTVL.

The chain's CDR3 is CASSEAGGSTDTQYF. The CDR3 DNA reads as TGTGCCAGCAGTGAGGCGGGAGGTTCCACAGATACGCAGTATTTT. V gene TRBV25-1 combines with J gene TRBJ2-3; 8 bases are shared with TRBD2. J gave up 2 bases and V 3 bases, and 4 bases lay outside the gene matches. CDR1 is MGHDK and CDR2 is SYGVNS in the germline V gene. The CDR3 totals 15 residues.